The 32 T cell receptor beta chains below come from one sample, sequenced in a study of T cells in Graves' hyperthyroidism and ophthalmopathy. The source material, RNA transcripts, was used to amplify TCR beta CDR3 regions. Using the HTBI primer set, a first-round RT-PCR was run on the TCR CDR3. TCRdb re-called the multiplex PCR reads with MiXCR, one entry per CDR3 protein. Found here are fewer than 900,000 distinct CDR3 sequences, about 16% of them singletons; the top ten hold around 8.1%. Source material: blood. The receptors were gathered from a man in his late teens or twenties with Graves' hyperthyroidism.

The chain joins TRBV29-1 to TRBJ1-2, with 12 bases aligning to TRBD1. The CDR3 is 12 residues long. CDR1 and CDR2 (germline): SQVTM, ANQGSEA. Trimming removed 7 bases from V and 6 bases from J; junction bases left unmatched: 3. The CDR3 region has the DNA TGCAGCGGGGGACAGGGGGCTAATGGCTACACCTTC. As protein: CSGGQGANGYTF.

The chain couples TRBV10-3 to TRBJ2-7; 11 bases align to TRBD2. Looked up from germline, CDR1 is ENHRY and CDR2 is SYGVKD. CDR3 size: 18 residues. The J segment lost 5 bases and the V segment lost 0 bases, leaving 12 bases of the junction unmatched. The CDR3 DNA reads as TGTGCCATCAGTGAGTCGAGAAGGGCAACTAGCGGGAGCGACGAGCAGTACTTC. It specifies CAISESRRATSGSDEQYF.

The sample holds a few counts of this clonotype. J is TRBJ1-2 and V is TRBV20-1, with TRBD1 as a possible D gene (6 bases). This CDR3 has 15 residues. CDR1 is DFQATT and CDR2 is SNEGSKA in the germline V gene (reference sequence). V lost 1 base and J lost 0, with 12 bases in between. The CDR3, as DNA: TGCAGTGCTAGAGCGTGGGACACCTCTAACTATGGCTACACCTTC. This translates into CSARAWDTSNYGYTF.

At least ten counts were recorded for this clonotype. The chain uses TRBV27 and TRBJ2-1; the match to TRBD1 covers 12 bases. V lost 3 bases to trimming and J lost 7 bases; unmatched junction nucleotides: 4. The germline V gene has CDR1 MNHEY and CDR2 SMNVEV (reference sequence). This CDR3 has 15 amino acids. Here the CDR3 reads CASSFGTGGWNEQFF. The CDR3 DNA follows: TGTGCCAGCAGTTTCGGGACAGGGGGCTGGAATGAGCAGTTCTTC.

V gene TRBV20-1 combines with J gene TRBJ1-4, with D possibly TRBD1 on 5 matching bases. The CDR3 extends over 15 amino acids. Germline loops: CDR1 DFQATT, CDR2 SNEGSKA (reference sequence). V was trimmed by 1 base and J by 7 bases, leaving 16 bases between them. The DNA of the CDR3 is TGCAGTGCTAGAGGGTTGGGCAGGGAGAGTGAAAAACTGTTTTTT. Its translation: CSARGLGRESEKLFF.

The chain recombines TRBV20-1 with TRBJ1-2; 8 nucleotides match TRBD1. V shed 0 bases and J 6 bases; nucleotides not matched to a gene: 6. This CDR3 has 14 residues. Germline V gene data show CDR1 as DFQATT and CDR2 as SNEGSKA (reference sequence). The CDR3 DNA sequence: TGCAGTGCTAGAGATAGACAGGGGCACGATGGCTACACCTTC. It encodes CSARDRQGHDGYTF.

The table lists this clonotype with many counts. The chain uses TRBV9 and TRBJ1-2; TRBD1 might be the D (6 bases). The CDR3 is made up of 12 amino acids. Germline V gives CDR1 SGDLS, CDR2 YYNGEE. Trimming shortened V by 3 bases and J by 7 bases, and 10 bases separated the two germline ends. The CDR3 loop is CASSGQAGGYTF. In DNA, the CDR3 is TGTGCCAGCAGCGGACAGGCTGGTGGCTACACCTTC.

This clonotype showed up just a few times. The chain joins TRBV6-1 to TRBJ2-3, with TRBD2 matching 13 bases. The CDR3 spans 20 residues. The V gene end was trimmed by 1 base and the J gene end by 3 bases; junction bases not matched to a gene: 13. Germline values: CDR1 MNHNS, CDR2 SASEGT. The DNA of the CDR3 is TGTGCCAGCAGTGAAGAATGGACTAGCGGGAGAAATTTGGGAACAGATACGCAGTATTTT. Translation gives CASSEEWTSGRNLGTDTQYF.

This clonotype was recorded a few times. The CDR3 here is CAWSRGSGRLVYNEQFF. The CDR3 nucleotides are TGTGCCTGGAGTCGCGGTAGCGGGAGGCTGGTTTACAATGAGCAGTTCTTC. The chain carries TRBV30 and TRBJ2-1, with 10 positions matching TRBD2. Germline loops: CDR1 GTSNPN, CDR2 SVGIG (reference sequence). With V trimmed by 2 bases and J by 4 bases, 11 bases remained unmatched. CDR3 length equals 17 residues.

This sequence joins TRBV7-8 and TRBJ2-7, with 9 positions matching TRBD2. Trimming took 8 bases from V and 4 from J; bases not matched to a gene: 12. This CDR3 is built from 15 residues. Germline V CDR1 and CDR2: SGHVS, FQNEAQ. The CDR3 sequence: CASRLGREGRYEQYF. The CDR3 DNA follows: TGTGCCAGCCGCCTAGGGCGGGAGGGCCGGTACGAGCAGTACTTC.

The chain links TRBV6-2 or TRBV6-3 to TRBJ2-3; 14 nucleotides align to TRBD2. V shed 6 bases and J 5 bases; nucleotides not matched to a gene: 4. CDR1 and CDR2 from the germline V gene are MNHEY and SVGEGT. The CDR3 has 15 amino acids. The CDR3 DNA is TGTGCCAGCAGGGGAGGACTAGCGGGAGGAGATACGCAGTATTTT. Encoded protein: CASRGGLAGGDTQYF.

This clonotype was observed a handful of times. The chain uses TRBV7-8 and TRBJ2-1, with 7 bases identical to TRBD1. Per the germline V gene, CDR1 is SGHVS and CDR2 is FQNEAQ. Trimming cost V 4 bases and J 6 bases; bases outside gene matches: 12. This CDR3 region has 16 residues. The CDR3 here is CASSSNRGTVGNEQFF. The CDR3 DNA is TGTGCCAGCAGCTCAAACAGGGGTACGGTAGGCAATGAGCAGTTCTTC.

The J gene is TRBJ1-4, the V gene TRBV28, with D unresolved. The CDR3 covers 14 residues. Germline V gene data show CDR1 as MDHEN and CDR2 as SYDVKM. Between the trimmed V and J ends, which lost 6 bases and 10 bases, there was a span of 18 bases. As DNA, the CDR3 is TGTGCCAGCAGCCCCGACGTCCTTGCAGGAAAACTGTTTTTT. Its translation: CASSPDVLAGKLFF.

This clonotype was observed many times. The chain has TRBV6-1 and TRBJ2-1; 10 bases are shared with TRBD1. Germline CDR1 reads MNHNS; CDR2 reads SASEGT. This CDR3 comprises 15 residues. Germline trimming cut 6 bases from V and 4 bases from J; bases unmatched to any gene: 6. CDR3 in amino acids: CASRRQGASYNEQFF. DNA for the CDR3: TGTGCCAGCAGAAGACAGGGGGCCTCATACAATGAGCAGTTCTTC.

This clonotype was counted at least ten times. This chain joins TRBV13 and TRBJ2-3; no clear D gene. Trimming pared 3 bases from V and 2 bases from J, leaving 3 bases between. Germline V gene data show CDR1 as PRHDT and CDR2 as FYEKMQ (reference sequence). The CDR3 is made up of 12 amino acids. The CDR3 DNA reads TGTGCCAGCAGCTTCCCCACAGATACGCAGTATTTT. This sequence encodes CASSFPTDTQYF.

This chain connects TRBV24-1 to TRBJ2-1; 7 nucleotides agree with TRBD2. The CDR3 is 15 residues long. Trimming took 1 base from V and 7 from J; bases not matched to a gene: 6. From germline, CDR1 is KGHDR and CDR2 SFDVKD. The CDR3 spells CATSDFGGSRNEQFF. The DNA for the CDR3 is TGTGCCACCAGTGATTTTGGCGGGAGTAGAAATGAGCAGTTCTTC.

Ten or more counts support this clonotype. The V call is TRBV11-3, the J call TRBJ2-1, with 10 bases fitting TRBD2. The CDR3 contains 15 residues. Germline CDR1 and CDR2: SGHNT and YENEEA. V dropped 4 bases and J dropped 6; count of bases not matched to a gene: 6. The CDR3 DNA follows: TGTGCCAGCAGCTACGGGACTAGCGTTTTCAATGAGCAGTTCTTC. Encoded protein: CASSYGTSVFNEQFF.

With respect to this clonotype: Being one base from a much bigger clone, this may be a read error. Here the CDR3 omits its conserved ending phenylalanine or tryptophan, so a read error is the likely source. The chain combines TRBV7-9 with TRBJ2-7, with D maybe TRBD1 (6 bases). Deletions cut 6 bases from V and 6 bases from J, with 18 bases between. This CDR3 spans 14 amino acids. Looked up from germline, CDR1 is SEHNR and CDR2 is FQNEAQ (reference sequence). The CDR3 protein is CASSTGTLNGEQYS. The DNA for the CDR3 is TGTGCCAGCAGTACCGGGACATTAAACGGCGAGCAGTACTCC.

The chain links TRBV10-2 to TRBJ1-2, with D perhaps TRBD1 (5 bases). The germline V gene has CDR1 WSHSY and CDR2 SAAADI. Trimming removed 3 bases at V and 6 bases at J, with 23 bases between. The CDR3 totals 17 residues. CDR3 residues: CASSEWGDRRGFHGYTF. CDR3 coding DNA: TGCGCCAGCAGTGAATGGGGGGACCGCCGGGGCTTCCATGGCTACACCTTC.

This clonotype has just a few counts. The chain carries TRBV18 and TRBJ2-5; D may be TRBD1 or TRBD2 (5 bases each). The CDR3 has 14 residues. CDR1 and CDR2 (germline): KGHSH, LQKENI. V was pared by 3 bases and J by 5 bases, with 13 bases between. The CDR3 coding sequence is TGTGCCAGCTCACCTGCGTCCGGGACGGAGACCCAGTACTTC. Translation gives CASSPASGTETQYF.

V gene TRBV5-1 combines with J gene TRBJ2-5; D ambiguous. The germline CDR1 and CDR2 sequences are SGHRS and YFSETQ. CDR3 size: 14 residues. Trimming took 0 bases from V and 0 from J, leaving 6 bases between them. The CDR3 sequence: CASSLGPNQETQYF. As DNA, the CDR3 is TGCGCCAGCAGCTTGGGCCCAAACCAAGAGACCCAGTACTTC.

The V gene is TRBV12-5, the J gene TRBJ2-1; the match to TRBD2 covers 10 bases. Germline V gives CDR1 LGHNT, CDR2 FRNRAP. V shed 0 bases, J shed 6 bases, and the junction held 8 bases outside the gene matches. The CDR3 consists of 17 residues. The CDR3 region has the DNA TGTGCTAGTGGTTTGGTAAGGGCTAGCGGGAGATTCAATGAGCAGTTCTTC. This encodes CASGLVRASGRFNEQFF.

This clonotype was seen at least ten times. The J gene is TRBJ2-5, the V gene TRBV7-9; D not certain. CDR1 and CDR2 from the germline V gene are SEHNR and FQNEAQ (reference sequence). V was clipped by 2 bases and J by 5 bases, with 9 bases between them. The CDR3 sequence is 13 residues long. The CDR3 nucleotides are TGTGCCAGCAGCTTAAAAGGCCTTGAGACCCAGTACTTC. Protein sequence: CASSLKGLETQYF. Full variable domain (outside the CDR3, taken from reference TRBV7-9 and TRBJ2-5): DTGVSQNPRHKITKRGQNVTFRCDPISEHNRLYWYRQTLGQGPEFLTYFQNEAQLEKSRLLSDRFSAERPKGSFSTLEIQRTEQGDSAMYLCASSLKGLETQYFGPGTRLLVL.

This clonotype has at least ten counts. The chain has TRBV7-2 and TRBJ2-6; D unclear. V gave up 4 bases and J gave up 2 bases, with 6 bases separating them. Germline V lookup: CDR1 SGHTA, CDR2 FQGNSA. There are 14 residues in the CDR3. This CDR3 is CASSWPTGANVLTF. CDR3 sequence (DNA): TGTGCCAGCAGCTGGCCTACTGGGGCCAACGTCCTGACTTTC.

This chain joins TRBV7-2 and TRBJ2-3; no definite D call. Germline V lookup: CDR1 SGHTA, CDR2 FQGNSA. Deletions cut 1 base from V and 14 bases from J, with 13 bases between. The CDR3 consists of 12 residues. CDR3: CASSLVRERLYF. The DNA of the CDR3 is TGTGCCAGCAGCTTAGTTAGGGAACGTTTGTATTTT.

This clonotype was observed at least ten times. The chain combines TRBV12-3 or TRBV12-4 with TRBJ2-5; 7 bases are a match to TRBD1. After removal of 6 bases from V and 5 bases from J, the junction contained 15 bases not matched to a gene. This CDR3 has 16 amino acids. The CDR3 nucleotides are TGTGCCAGCAGCGTACCCAGGGGGATCACACCCGAGACCCAGTACTTC. Amino acid sequence: CASSVPRGITPETQYF.

This rearrangement joins TRBV7-8 to TRBJ2-7, with TRBD1 matching over 9 bases. This CDR3 has 16 amino acids. V trimming: 4 bases; J trimming: 0 bases; junction bases outside the gene matches: 7. The germline V gene encodes CDR1 SGHVS and CDR2 FQNEAQ. CDR3 amino acids: CASSSAGTGSSYEQYF. The CDR3 nucleotides read TGTGCCAGCAGCTCCGCCGGGACAGGGAGCTCCTACGAGCAGTACTTC.

The table lists this clonotype with many counts. This chain connects TRBV28 to TRBJ2-7; 10 bases fit TRBD2. Trimming at V came to 7 bases and at J to 2 bases, leaving 5 bases not matched to a gene. Germline V lookup: CDR1 MDHEN, CDR2 SYDVKM. The length of the CDR3 is 14 residues. The CDR3 loop is CASNLAGGPYEQYF. CDR3 DNA: TGTGCCAGCAACTTAGCGGGAGGCCCCTACGAGCAGTACTTC.

The rearrangement joins TRBV28 to TRBJ2-4, with D maybe TRBD1 (5 bases). This CDR3 has 16 amino acids. The V gene's germline CDR1 is MDHEN and CDR2 SYDVKM. Trimming removed 10 bases at V and 0 bases at J, with 19 bases between. Here the CDR3 DNA reads TGTGCCACTCAGGGCATCAGGAAATTAGCCAAAAACATTCAGTACTTC. This translates into CATQGIRKLAKNIQYF.

This chain connects TRBV12-3 or TRBV12-4 to TRBJ2-3; a weak D match, TRBD2 (5 bases). The V and J ends lost 4 bases and 4 bases respectively, with 18 bases between them. CDR3 length: 16 residues. Here the CDR3 DNA reads TGTGCCAGCAGTTGGACTCACTCAACGGGCCCAGATACGCAGTATTTT. This codes for CASSWTHSTGPDTQYF.

This clonotype was recorded at least ten times. The V call is TRBV28, the J call TRBJ2-5; D is possibly TRBD2 (7 bases). Germline CDR1 MDHEN, CDR2 SYDVKM. V was pared by 1 base and J by 3 bases, with 15 bases between. The CDR3 is made up of 16 amino acids. The CDR3 DNA reads TGTGCCAGCAGTTTATATGGGGGGGCTGGGGAAGAGACCCAGTACTTC. It translates to CASSLYGGAGEETQYF.

The rearrangement joins TRBV29-1 to TRBJ2-4; 13 bases agree with TRBD2. Germline V gene data show CDR1 as SQVTM and CDR2 as ANQGSEA. The CDR3 length is 16 residues. The V segment lost 7 bases and the J segment 1 base; nucleotides outside the gene matches: 7. The CDR3 nucleotides are TGCAGCGCAACTAGCGGGGGGGCGAGGGCCAAAAACATTCAGTACTTC. Translating it yields CSATSGGARAKNIQYF.